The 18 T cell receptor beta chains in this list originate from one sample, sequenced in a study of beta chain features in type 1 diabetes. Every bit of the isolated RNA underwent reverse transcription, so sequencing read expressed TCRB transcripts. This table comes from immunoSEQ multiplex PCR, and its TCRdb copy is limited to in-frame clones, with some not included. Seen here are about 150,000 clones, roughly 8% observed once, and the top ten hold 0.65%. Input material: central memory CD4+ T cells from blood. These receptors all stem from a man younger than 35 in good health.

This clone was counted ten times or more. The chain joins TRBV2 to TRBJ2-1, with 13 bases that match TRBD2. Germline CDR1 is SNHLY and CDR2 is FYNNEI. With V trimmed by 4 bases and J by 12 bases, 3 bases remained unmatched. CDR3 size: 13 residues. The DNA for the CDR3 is TGTGCCAGCAGTGGGACTAGCGGGAGACGGCAGTTCTTC. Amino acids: CASSGTSGRRQFF.

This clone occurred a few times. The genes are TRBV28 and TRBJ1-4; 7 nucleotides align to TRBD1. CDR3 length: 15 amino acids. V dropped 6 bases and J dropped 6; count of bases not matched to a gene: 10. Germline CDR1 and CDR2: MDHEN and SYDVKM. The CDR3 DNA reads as TGTGCCAGCAGCAGACCGCAGGGGGGATATGAAAAACTGTTTTTT. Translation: CASSRPQGGYEKLFF.

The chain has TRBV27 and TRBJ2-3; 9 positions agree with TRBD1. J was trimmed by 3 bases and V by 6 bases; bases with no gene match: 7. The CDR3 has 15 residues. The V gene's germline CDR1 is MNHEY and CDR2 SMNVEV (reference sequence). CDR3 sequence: CASRPDRGMTDTQYF. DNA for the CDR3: TGTGCCAGCAGACCGGACAGGGGTATGACAGATACGCAGTATTTT.

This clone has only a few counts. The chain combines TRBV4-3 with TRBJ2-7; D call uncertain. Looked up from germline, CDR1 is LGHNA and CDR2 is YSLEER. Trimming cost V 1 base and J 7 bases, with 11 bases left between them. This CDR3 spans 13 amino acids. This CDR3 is CASSQVLIREQYF. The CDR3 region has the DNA TGCGCCAGCAGCCAAGTTTTGATCAGGGAGCAGTACTTC.

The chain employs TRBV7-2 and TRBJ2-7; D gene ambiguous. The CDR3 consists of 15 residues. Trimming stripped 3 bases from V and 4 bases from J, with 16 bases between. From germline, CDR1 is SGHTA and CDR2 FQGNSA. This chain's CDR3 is CASSLRLTSTYEQYF. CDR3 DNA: TGTGCCAGCAGCTTGAGGCTTACATCCACGTACGAGCAGTACTTC.

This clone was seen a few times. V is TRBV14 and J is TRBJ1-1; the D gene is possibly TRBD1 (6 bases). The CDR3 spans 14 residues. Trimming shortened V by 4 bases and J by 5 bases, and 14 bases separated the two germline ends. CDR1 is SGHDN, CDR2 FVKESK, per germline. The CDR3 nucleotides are TGTGCCAGCAGCCGGGGGGGGCCGGGGACTGAAGCTTTCTTT. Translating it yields CASSRGGPGTEAFF.

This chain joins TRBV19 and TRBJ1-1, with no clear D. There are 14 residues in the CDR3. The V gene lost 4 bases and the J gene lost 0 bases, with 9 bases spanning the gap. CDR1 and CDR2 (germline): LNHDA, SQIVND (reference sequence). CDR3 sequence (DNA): TGTGCCAGTAGTACTCCCCTTATGAACACTGAAGCTTTCTTT. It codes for CASSTPLMNTEAFF.

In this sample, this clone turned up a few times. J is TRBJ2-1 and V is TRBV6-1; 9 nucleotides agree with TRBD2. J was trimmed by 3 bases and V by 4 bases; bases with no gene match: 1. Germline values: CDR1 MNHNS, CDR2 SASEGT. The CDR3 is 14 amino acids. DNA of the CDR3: TGTGCCAGCAGTGCGACTAGCGGCTACAATGAGCAGTTCTTC. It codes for CASSATSGYNEQFF.

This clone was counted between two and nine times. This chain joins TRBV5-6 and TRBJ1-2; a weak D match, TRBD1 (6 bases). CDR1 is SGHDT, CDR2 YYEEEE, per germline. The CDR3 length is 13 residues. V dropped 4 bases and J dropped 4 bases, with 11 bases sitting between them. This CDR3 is CASSPQGGYGYTF. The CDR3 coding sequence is TGTGCCAGCAGCCCACAAGGGGGCTATGGCTACACCTTC.

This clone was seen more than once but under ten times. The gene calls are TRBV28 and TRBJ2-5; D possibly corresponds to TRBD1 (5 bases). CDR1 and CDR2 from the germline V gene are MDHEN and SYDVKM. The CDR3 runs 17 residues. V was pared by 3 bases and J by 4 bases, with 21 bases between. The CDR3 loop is CASSFGATALSSETQYF. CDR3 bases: TGTGCCAGCAGTTTTGGGGCGACGGCCCTAAGCTCAGAGACCCAGTACTTC.

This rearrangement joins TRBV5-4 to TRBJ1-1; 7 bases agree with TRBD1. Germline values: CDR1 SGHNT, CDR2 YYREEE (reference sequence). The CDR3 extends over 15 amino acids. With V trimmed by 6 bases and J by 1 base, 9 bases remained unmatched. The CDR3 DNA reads TGTGCCAGCACCCTGGTGGCAGGGGGGAACACTGAAGCTTTCTTT. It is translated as CASTLVAGGNTEAFF. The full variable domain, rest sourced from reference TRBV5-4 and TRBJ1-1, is ETGVTQSPTHLIKTRGQQVTLRCSSQSGHNTVSWYQQALGQGPQFIFQYYREEENGRGNFPPRFSGLQFPNYSSELNVNALELDDSALYLCASTLVAGGNTEAFFGQGTRLTVV.

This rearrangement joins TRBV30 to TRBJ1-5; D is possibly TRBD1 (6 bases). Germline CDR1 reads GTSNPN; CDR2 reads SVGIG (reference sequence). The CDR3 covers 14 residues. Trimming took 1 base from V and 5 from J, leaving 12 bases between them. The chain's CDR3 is CAWSGWTEDQPQHF. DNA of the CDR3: TGTGCCTGGAGTGGGTGGACAGAGGATCAGCCCCAGCATTTT.

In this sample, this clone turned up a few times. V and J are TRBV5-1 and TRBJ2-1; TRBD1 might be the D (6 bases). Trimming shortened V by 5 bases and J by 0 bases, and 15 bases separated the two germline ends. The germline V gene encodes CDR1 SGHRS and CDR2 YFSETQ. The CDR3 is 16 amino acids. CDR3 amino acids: CASRSTTGSSYNEQFF. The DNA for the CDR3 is TGCGCCAGCAGGTCAACAACAGGGAGCTCCTACAATGAGCAGTTCTTC.

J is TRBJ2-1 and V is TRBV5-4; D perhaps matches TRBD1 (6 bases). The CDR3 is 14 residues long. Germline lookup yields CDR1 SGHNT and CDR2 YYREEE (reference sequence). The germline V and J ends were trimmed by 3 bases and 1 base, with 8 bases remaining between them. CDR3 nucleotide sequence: TGTGCCAGCAGCTCGACAGGATCCTACAATGAGCAGTTCTTC. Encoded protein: CASSSTGSYNEQFF.

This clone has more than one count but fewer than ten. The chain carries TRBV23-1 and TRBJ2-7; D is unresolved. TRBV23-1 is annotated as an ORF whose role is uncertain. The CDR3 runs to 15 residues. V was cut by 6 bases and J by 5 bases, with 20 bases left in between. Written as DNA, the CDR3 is TGCGCCAGCAGAACCCATCTAACTAATCGCGACGAGCAGTACTTC. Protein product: CASRTHLTNRDEQYF.

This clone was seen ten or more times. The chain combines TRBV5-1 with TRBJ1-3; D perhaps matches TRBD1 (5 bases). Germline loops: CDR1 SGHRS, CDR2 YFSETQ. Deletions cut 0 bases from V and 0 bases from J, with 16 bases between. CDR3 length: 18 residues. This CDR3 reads CASSLEVGEASSGNTIYF. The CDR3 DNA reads TGCGCCAGCAGCTTGGAGGTAGGGGAGGCGAGCTCTGGAAACACCATATATTTT. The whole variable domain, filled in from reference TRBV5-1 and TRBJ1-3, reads KAGVTQTPRYLIKTRGQQVTLSCSPISGHRSVSWYQQTPGQGLQFLFEYFSETQRNKGNFPGRFSGRQFSNSRSEMNVSTLELGDSALYLCASSLEVGEASSGNTIYFGEGSWLTVV.

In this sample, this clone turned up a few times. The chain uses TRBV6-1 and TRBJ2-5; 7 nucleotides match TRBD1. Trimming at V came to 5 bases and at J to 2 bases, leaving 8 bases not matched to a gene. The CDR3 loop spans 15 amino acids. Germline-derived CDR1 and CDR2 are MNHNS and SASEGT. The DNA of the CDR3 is TGTGCCAGCAGTAAGGGACAGATAACGCAAGAGACCCAGTACTTC. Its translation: CASSKGQITQETQYF.

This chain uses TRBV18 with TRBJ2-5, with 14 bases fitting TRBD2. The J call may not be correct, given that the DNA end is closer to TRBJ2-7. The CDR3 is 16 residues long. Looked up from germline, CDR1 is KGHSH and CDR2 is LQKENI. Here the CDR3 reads CASSPGLAGEGYEQYF. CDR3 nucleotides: TGTGCCAGCTCACCGGGACTAGCGGGAGAAGGTTACGAGCAGTACTTC.